A selection of T cell receptor beta chains follows, all from one sample in a study of OX40 agonist ivuxolimab in advanced cancers. Sequencing was performed with immunoSEQ multiplex PCR; in TCRdb, only in-frame clones are kept and a portion is missing. The sample consists of 65,000 to 95,000 clones, roughly 88% of them appearing once. This specimen was CD4+ or CD8+ T cells sorted from blood, taken in a trial of the OX40 agonist ivuxolimab. These receptors all stem from an adult with an advanced solid tumor such as melanoma, head and neck, liver or kidney cancer. The conserved cysteine and the conserved F or W are not part of the CDR3 here.

CDR3 length | J gene | V gene | CDR3 protein
14 | TRBJ1-5 | TRBV7-9 | ASSSDRGLGNQPQH
14 | TRBJ2-3 | TRBV5-1 | ASSLEGRGHTDTQY
14 | TRBJ2-7 | TRBV5-4 | ASSPRLAGNIDEQY
12 | TRBJ1-3 | TRBV19 | ASRTQGSGNTIY
12 | TRBJ2-2 | TRBV6-1 | ASRRQGIAGELF
13 | TRBJ2-7 | TRBV7-2 | ASSLMASGPYEQY
11 | TRBJ1-1 | TRBV5-4 | ASSWGQNTEAF
12 | TRBJ1-1 | TRBV2 | ASRQRQGYTEAF
15 | TRBJ2-1 | TRBV9 | ASSGGVEWVGASEQF
13 | TRBJ2-3 | TRBV7-2 | ASSFSGDREDTQY
13 | TRBJ2-3 | TRBV5-1 | ASSLEGGRSDTQY
12 | TRBJ1-2 | TRBV19 | ASSIARGNYGYT
12 | TRBJ2-3 | TRBV19 | ASSYKRYSDTQY
9 | TRBJ1-2 | TRBV19 | ASSRAEGYT
10 | TRBJ1-3 | TRBV5-8 | ASRSDGNTIY
11 | TRBJ1-2 | TRBV7-2 | ASSFTGFGGYT
14 | TRBJ2-7 | TRBV6-1 | ASSDLGTSYSYEQY
16 | TRBJ2-7 | TRBV18 | ASSPPTRSSGSAYEQY
12 | TRBJ2-3 | TRBV30 | AWKTAGAVDTQY
10 | TRBJ2-5 | TRBV7-2 | ASSYVAETQY
11 | TRBJ2-2 | TRBV18 | ASSGLEHGELF
13 | TRBJ1-3 | TRBV30 | AWSNGRASGNTIY
12 | TRBJ2-7 | TRBV7-8 | ASSSGQGRYEQY
14 | TRBJ1-1 | TRBV5-1 | ASSPFSGVPNTEAF
11 | TRBJ1-5 | TRBV6-6 | ASSYLDAEAQH
13 | TRBJ2-7 | TRBV7-2 | ASSYRTSDTYEQY
11 | TRBJ2-1 | TRBV4-3 | ASSPDTYNEQF
11 | TRBJ1-1 | TRBV29-1 | SARSHPNTEAF
15 | TRBJ2-4 | TRBV28 | ASSLTGTGLAKNIQY